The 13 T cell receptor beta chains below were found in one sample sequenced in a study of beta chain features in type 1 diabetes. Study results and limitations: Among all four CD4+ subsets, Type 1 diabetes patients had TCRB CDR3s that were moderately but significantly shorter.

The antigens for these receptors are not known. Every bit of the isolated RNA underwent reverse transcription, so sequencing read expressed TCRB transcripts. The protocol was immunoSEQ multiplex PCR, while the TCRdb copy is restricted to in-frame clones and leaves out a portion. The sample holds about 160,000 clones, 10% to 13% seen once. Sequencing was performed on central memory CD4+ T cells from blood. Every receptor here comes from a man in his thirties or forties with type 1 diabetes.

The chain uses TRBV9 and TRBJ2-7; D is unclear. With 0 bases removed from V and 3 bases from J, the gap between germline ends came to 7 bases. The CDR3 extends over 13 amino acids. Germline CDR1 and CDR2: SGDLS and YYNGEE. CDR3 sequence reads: CASSVAPVYEQYF. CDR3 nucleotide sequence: TGTGCCAGCAGCGTAGCGCCGGTCTACGAGCAGTACTTC.

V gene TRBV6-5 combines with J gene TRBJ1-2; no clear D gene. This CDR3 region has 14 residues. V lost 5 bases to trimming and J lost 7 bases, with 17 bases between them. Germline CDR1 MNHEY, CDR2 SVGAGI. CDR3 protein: CASSPTRVLSGYTF. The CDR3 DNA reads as TGTGCCAGCAGTCCGACTCGGGTACTGTCTGGCTACACCTTC.

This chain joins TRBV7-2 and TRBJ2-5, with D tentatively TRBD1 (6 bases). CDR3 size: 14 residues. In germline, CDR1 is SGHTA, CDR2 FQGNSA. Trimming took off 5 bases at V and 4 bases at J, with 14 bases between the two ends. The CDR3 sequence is CASSQGTMGETQYF. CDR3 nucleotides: TGTGCCAGCAGCCAGGGGACGATGGGAGAGACCCAGTACTTC.

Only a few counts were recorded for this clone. The CDR3 bases are TGTGCCAGCAGGGAAAGCGGTCCAACGGGAGATACGCAGTATTTT. This translates into CASRESGPTGDTQYF. This chain connects TRBV2 to TRBJ2-3; D is possibly TRBD2 (5 bases). Germline CDR1 is SNHLY and CDR2 is FYNNEI. The germline V and J ends were trimmed by 6 bases and 5 bases, with 18 bases remaining between them. CDR3 length: 15 amino acids.

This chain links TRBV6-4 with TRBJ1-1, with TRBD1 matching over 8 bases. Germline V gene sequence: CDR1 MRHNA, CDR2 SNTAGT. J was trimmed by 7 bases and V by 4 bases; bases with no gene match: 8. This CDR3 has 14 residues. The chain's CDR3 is CASSVSGGAGEAFF. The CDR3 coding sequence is TGTGCCAGCAGTGTGTCAGGGGGCGCAGGTGAAGCTTTCTTT.

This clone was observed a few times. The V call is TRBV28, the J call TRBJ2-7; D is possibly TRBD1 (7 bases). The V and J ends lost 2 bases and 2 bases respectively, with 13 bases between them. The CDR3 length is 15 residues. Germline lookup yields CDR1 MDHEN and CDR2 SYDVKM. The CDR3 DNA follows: TGTGCCAGCAGTTTAGAGGCAGGGGGGACCTACGAGCAGTACTTC. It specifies CASSLEAGGTYEQYF.

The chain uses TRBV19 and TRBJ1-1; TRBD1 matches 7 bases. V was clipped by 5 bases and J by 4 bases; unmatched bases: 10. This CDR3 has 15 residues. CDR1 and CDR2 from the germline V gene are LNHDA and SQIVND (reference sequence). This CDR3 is CASSPYPAGGTEAFF. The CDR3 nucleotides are TGTGCCAGTAGTCCCTACCCAGCAGGGGGCACTGAAGCTTTCTTT.

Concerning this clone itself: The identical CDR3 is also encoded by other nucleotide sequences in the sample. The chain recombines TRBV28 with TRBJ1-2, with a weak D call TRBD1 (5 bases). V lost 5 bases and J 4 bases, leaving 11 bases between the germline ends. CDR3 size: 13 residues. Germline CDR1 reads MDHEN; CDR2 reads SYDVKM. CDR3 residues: CASSLGQGYGYTF. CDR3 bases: TGTGCCAGCAGTCTTGGGCAGGGCTATGGCTACACCTTC.

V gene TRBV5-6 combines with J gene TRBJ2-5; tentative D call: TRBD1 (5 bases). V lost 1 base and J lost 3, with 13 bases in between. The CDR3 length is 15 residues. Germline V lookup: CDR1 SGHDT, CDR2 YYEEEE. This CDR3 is CASSLILTGEETQYF. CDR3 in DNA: TGTGCCAGCAGCTTGATATTAACAGGTGAAGAGACCCAGTACTTC. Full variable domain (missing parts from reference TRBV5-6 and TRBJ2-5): DAGVTQSPTHLIKTRGQQVTLRCSPKSGHDTVSWYQQALGQGPQFIFQYYEEEERQRGNFPDRFSGHQFPNYSSELNVNALLLGDSALYLCASSLILTGEETQYFGPGTRLLVL.

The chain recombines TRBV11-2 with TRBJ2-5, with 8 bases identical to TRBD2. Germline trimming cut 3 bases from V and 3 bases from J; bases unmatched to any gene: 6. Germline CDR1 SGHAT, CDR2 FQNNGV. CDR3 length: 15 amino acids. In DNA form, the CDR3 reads TGTGCCAGCAGCTTCCGCGGGGGGAAGGAAGAGACCCAGTACTTC. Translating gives CASSFRGGKEETQYF.

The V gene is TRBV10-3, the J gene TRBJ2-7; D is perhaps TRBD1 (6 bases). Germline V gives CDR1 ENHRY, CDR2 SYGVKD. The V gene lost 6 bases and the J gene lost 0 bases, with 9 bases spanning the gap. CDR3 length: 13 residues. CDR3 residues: CAISYRASYEQYF. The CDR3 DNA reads TGTGCCATCAGCTACAGGGCCTCCTACGAGCAGTACTTC.

Here the CDR3 DNA reads TGTGCCAGCAGCTTACCGCGGGAGGGACGGGAGCAGTACTTC. It codes for CASSLPREGREQYF. The chain is built from TRBV7-2 and TRBJ2-7; 9 bases fit TRBD2. Unmatched junction bases numbered 6, after V lost 2 bases and J lost 7 bases. Germline V CDR1 and CDR2: SGHTA, FQGNSA. This CDR3 region has 14 residues.

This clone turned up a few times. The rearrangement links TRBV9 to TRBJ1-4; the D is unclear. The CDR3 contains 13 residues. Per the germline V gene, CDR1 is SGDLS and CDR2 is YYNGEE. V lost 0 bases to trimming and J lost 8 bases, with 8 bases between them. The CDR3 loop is CASSVDWSEKLFF. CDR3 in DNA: TGTGCCAGCAGCGTAGACTGGAGCGAAAAACTGTTTTTT.